This passage covers 26 T cell receptor beta chains from one sample sequenced in a study of blood T cell repertoires in COVID-19 (dated by TCRdb to the early 2020s). Receptor libraries were prepared by the immunoSEQ multiplex PCR assay. TCRdb limited this immuneACCESS table to in-frame rearrangements with V and J called. A share of clones is missing; checked studies link under half to unresolved V genes, and the rest is unexplained. The sample profile shows some 270,000 clones; approximately 83% of them were found once. The top ten hold around 4.5% of the sample. Sequencing was done on a sample of PBMCs or T cells enriched from blood (not recorded which). These receptors were taken from a woman aged 30 to 39 who had recovered from COVID-19.

A remark on this clone: Other nucleotide sequences from this sample produce the same CDR3. The chain combines TRBV28 with TRBJ2-1, with D possibly matching TRBD2 (5 bases). The V end lost 2 bases, the J end lost 9 bases, and 14 bases lay between the germline ends. The CDR3 totals 14 residues. The germline CDR1 and CDR2 sequences are MDHEN and SYDVKM. The CDR3 DNA reads TGTGCCAGCAGTTTAAGGAATAGTGAGGGTGAGCAGTTCTTC. Its protein is CASSLRNSEGEQFF.

The chain has TRBV19 and TRBJ2-6; D possibly corresponds to TRBD2 (6 bases). V lost 8 bases and J lost 0, with 14 bases in between. This CDR3 comprises 16 residues. The germline V gene has CDR1 LNHDA and CDR2 SQIVND (reference sequence). CDR3 sequence (DNA): TGTGCCAGTGACGGGGGATCCTTCTCTGGGGCCAACGTCCTGACTTTC. Its translation is CASDGGSFSGANVLTF.

The rearrangement uses TRBV5-1 and TRBJ2-1; possible D gene TRBD1, 6 bases. V was pared by 4 bases and J by 3 bases, with 11 bases between. The CDR3 extends over 14 amino acids. Looked up from germline, CDR1 is SGHRS and CDR2 is YFSETQ. CDR3 nucleotide sequence: TGCGCCAGCAGCAAAGGACAGAACTACAATGAGCAGTTCTTC. It is translated as CASSKGQNYNEQFF. Complete variable domain (other parts from reference TRBV5-1 and TRBJ2-1): KAGVTQTPRYLIKTRGQQVTLSCSPISGHRSVSWYQQTPGQGLQFLFEYFSETQRNKGNFPGRFSGRQFSNSRSEMNVSTLELGDSALYLCASSKGQNYNEQFFGPGTRLTVL.

The chain uses TRBV28 and TRBJ1-4; TRBD1 is a possible D gene (6 bases). Germline V gene sequence: CDR1 MDHEN, CDR2 SYDVKM. Trimming removed 4 bases from V and 2 bases from J, with 14 bases in between. CDR3 length equals 16 residues. In nucleotides, the CDR3 is TGTGCCAGCAGTTCGAACAGGGAATCGACTAATGAAAAACTGTTTTTT. This encodes CASSSNRESTNEKLFF.

This sequence joins TRBV19 and TRBJ2-2, with TRBD2 as a possible D gene (5 bases). The germline V and J ends were trimmed by 7 bases and 5 bases, with 23 bases remaining between them. The CDR3 contains 17 residues. Looked up from germline, CDR1 is LNHDA and CDR2 is SQIVND (reference sequence). The CDR3 here is CASTSPRDKGLTGELFF. CDR3 in DNA: TGTGCCAGTACCAGTCCCCGGGATAAAGGGTTGACCGGGGAGCTGTTTTTT.

This sequence joins TRBV30 and TRBJ2-2; TRBD2 aligns across 11 bases. The CDR3 runs to 15 residues. Trimming cost V 6 bases and J 6 bases; bases outside gene matches: 9. Germline V lookup: CDR1 GTSNPN, CDR2 SVGIG (reference sequence). CDR3 in amino acids: CACDSGGALPGELFF. The CDR3 DNA follows: TGTGCCTGCGATAGCGGGGGGGCCTTACCCGGGGAGCTGTTTTTT.

The chain links TRBV7-6 to TRBJ1-3; a possible D gene is TRBD1 (6 bases). This CDR3 is 18 amino acids long. Deletions cut 6 bases from V and 8 bases from J, with 29 bases between. Germline assignment: CDR1 SGHVS and CDR2 FNYEAQ. CDR3: CASSREIGQAAQGHTIYF. The CDR3, as DNA: TGTGCCAGCAGTCGAGAGATTGGGCAGGCCGCACAGGGACACACCATATATTTT.

The rearrangement joins TRBV2 to TRBJ1-3; no reliable D call. The germline gives CDR1 SNHLY, CDR2 FYNNEI. This CDR3 comprises 11 residues. Deletions cut 3 bases from V and 5 bases from J, with 2 bases between. CDR3 coding DNA: TGTGCCAGCAGTGATAGAAACACCATATATTTT. Protein: CASSDRNTIYF.

The chain links TRBV6-5 to TRBJ1-5; D not resolved. Germline lookup yields CDR1 MNHEY and CDR2 SVGAGI. V dropped 2 bases and J dropped 3 bases, with 8 bases sitting between them. The CDR3 runs to 14 residues. The CDR3 bases are TGTGCCAGCAGTTACACCGGGGTCAATCAGCCCCAGCATTTT. Protein: CASSYTGVNQPQHF.

This clone has just one count. The rearrangement links TRBV6-6 to TRBJ2-7; the D is unclear. The CDR3 length is 15 residues. Per germline, CDR1 MNHNY and CDR2 SVGAGI (reference sequence). V was clipped by 0 bases and J by 5 bases, with 14 bases between them. The CDR3 protein is CASSYSSVEPHEQYF. CDR3 coding DNA: TGTGCCAGCAGTTACTCGAGCGTGGAACCTCACGAGCAGTACTTC.

This clone was observed a single time. This chain links TRBV5-1 with TRBJ2-1, with a tentative D call TRBD2 (5 bases). The CDR3 sequence is 13 residues long. The germline gives CDR1 SGHRS, CDR2 YFSETQ. V was cut by 6 bases and J by 0 bases, with 7 bases left in between. The CDR3 DNA is TGCGCCAGCAAAGGAGGCTCCTACAATGAGCAGTTCTTC. Residues: CASKGGSYNEQFF.

The chain has TRBV24-1 and TRBJ2-7; D gene ambiguous. This CDR3 contains 13 residues. V was trimmed by 6 bases and J by 2 bases, leaving 10 bases between them. Per germline, CDR1 KGHDR and CDR2 SFDVKD. The CDR3 protein is CATSSDKPYEQYF. The CDR3 DNA follows: TGTGCCACCAGTTCAGACAAGCCCTACGAGCAGTACTTC.

The chain couples TRBV19 to TRBJ2-1; 8 bases match TRBD2. V lost 10 bases and J lost 5; bases outside the gene matches: 10. CDR1 is LNHDA and CDR2 is SQIVND in the germline V gene (reference sequence). The CDR3 has 14 residues. CDR3 nucleotide sequence: TGTGCCACACACCAGCGGGAGAGGGACAATGAGCAGTTCTTC. Translating it yields CATHQRERDNEQFF.

The J gene is TRBJ2-1, the V gene TRBV6-5; D ambiguous. V shed 7 bases and J shed 0 bases, with 13 bases lying between them. The length of the CDR3 is 15 residues. Germline assignment: CDR1 MNHEY and CDR2 SVGAGI. CDR3 DNA sequence: TGTGCCAGCAACTACGGAGCTGGCTCCTACAATGAGCAGTTCTTC. Translating gives CASNYGAGSYNEQFF.

V gene TRBV11-2 combines with J gene TRBJ1-1; D gene ambiguous. V was shortened by 6 bases and J by 0 bases, with 8 bases between the two germline ends. CDR1 is SGHAT and CDR2 is FQNNGV in the germline V gene. This CDR3 region has 13 residues. CDR3 DNA: TGTGCCAGCAGTCAAAACTTGAACACTGAAGCTTTCTTT. It is translated as CASSQNLNTEAFF.

Worth noting for this clone: Additional DNA sequences in this sample encode the identical CDR3. The genes are TRBV6-5 and TRBJ1-4; D not resolved. The germline V gene encodes CDR1 MNHEY and CDR2 SVGAGI. V dropped 5 bases and J dropped 1 base, with 8 bases sitting between them. The CDR3 extends over 14 amino acids. CDR3 protein: CASSPRGTNEKLFF. CDR3 nucleotides: TGTGCCAGCAGTCCGCGGGGAACTAATGAAAAACTGTTTTTT.

This chain links TRBV29-1 with TRBJ2-1; D is perhaps TRBD1 (5 bases). The V end lost 6 bases, the J end lost 5 bases, and 14 bases lay between the germline ends. CDR1 is SQVTM, CDR2 ANQGSEA, per germline. There are 13 residues in the CDR3. For the CDR3, the DNA is TGCAGCGTGGCCCCGACAGTGAACAATGAGCAGTTCTTC. This translates into CSVAPTVNNEQFF.

The chain couples TRBV13 to TRBJ1-1; 8 bases match TRBD1. Losses at the gene ends were 3 bases for V and 4 bases for J; bases not matched to a gene: 10. In germline, CDR1 is PRHDT, CDR2 FYEKMQ (reference sequence). CDR3 size: 16 residues. The CDR3 protein is CASSFFDRGPGTEAFF. CDR3 coding DNA: TGTGCCAGCAGCTTCTTCGACAGGGGCCCCGGCACTGAAGCTTTCTTT.

This chain connects TRBV28 to TRBJ1-3, with D maybe TRBD1 (6 bases). The germline V gene has CDR1 MDHEN and CDR2 SYDVKM. This CDR3 is 15 amino acids long. The ends were cut back, 6 bases at V and 4 bases at J, with 16 bases in the middle. In DNA, the CDR3 is TGTGCCAGCAGATCCACAGGGCTAGGAGGAAACACCATATATTTT. Amino acids: CASRSTGLGGNTIYF.

CDR3 region: CASSVEENTEAFF. CDR3 DNA sequence: TGTGCCAGCAGTGTTGAGGAGAACACTGAAGCTTTCTTT. The chain carries TRBV6-4 and TRBJ1-1; D is unresolved. This CDR3 region has 13 residues. Germline CDR1 MRHNA, CDR2 SNTAGT. Trimming shortened V by 4 bases and J by 1 base, and 7 bases separated the two germline ends.

The chain links TRBV7-8 to TRBJ2-1; D perhaps matches TRBD1 (6 bases). CDR3 size: 12 residues. Germline V gene sequence: CDR1 SGHVS, CDR2 FQNEAQ. Trimming took off 6 bases at V and 6 bases at J, with 9 bases between the two ends. Written as DNA, the CDR3 is TGTGCCAGCAGTACAGGGAGCAATGAGCAGTTCTTC. Protein: CASSTGSNEQFF.

This chain uses TRBV19 with TRBJ2-3; 10 bases line up with TRBD1. CDR3 length: 15 amino acids. Germline V gene data show CDR1 as LNHDA and CDR2 as SQIVND (reference sequence). The V gene end was trimmed by 10 bases and the J gene end by 6 bases; junction bases not matched to a gene: 13. The CDR3 nucleotides read TGTGCCACCTCCTTCCGGGACAGGGGCGCGGATACGCAGTATTTT. This codes for CATSFRDRGADTQYF. Full variable domain (rest looked up from reference TRBV19 and TRBJ2-3): DGGITQSPKYLFRKEGQNVTLSCEQNLNHDAMYWYRQDPGQGLRLIYYSQIVNDFQKGDIAEGYSVSREKKESFPLTVTSAQKNPTAFYLCATSFRDRGADTQYFGPGTRLTVL.

This rearrangement joins TRBV6-5 to TRBJ1-5; 9 nucleotides align to TRBD1. V shed 4 bases, J shed 4 bases, and the junction held 5 bases outside the gene matches. The CDR3 is 15 residues long. Germline CDR1 MNHEY, CDR2 SVGAGI. CDR3 protein: CASSSSGTGNQPQHF. The CDR3 nucleotides are TGTGCCAGCAGTTCGTCCGGGACAGGGAATCAGCCCCAGCATTTT.

The chain joins TRBV29-1 to TRBJ2-5, with D possibly TRBD1 on 5 matching bases. The CDR3 consists of 11 residues. Germline CDR1 and CDR2: SQVTM and ANQGSEA. Trimming took off 8 bases at V and 5 bases at J, with 12 bases between the two ends. CDR3 region: CSFTGYETQYF. CDR3 in DNA: TGCAGCTTTACAGGTTATGAGACCCAGTACTTC.

This sequence joins TRBV21-1 and TRBJ1-5; TRBD1 reflects the table's D call only, with no check against the DNA. TRBV21-1 is recorded as a pseudogene. CDR3 size: 16 residues. The CDR3: CASSKKTGTGNQPQHF. Written as DNA, the CDR3 is TGTGCCAGCAGCAAAAAAACCGGGACAGGGAATCAGCCCCAGCATTTT.

This chain connects TRBV18 to TRBJ1-1, with a possible D match to TRBD1 (5 bases). The germline V gene has CDR1 KGHSH and CDR2 LQKENI. The germline V and J ends were trimmed by 3 bases and 1 base, with 9 bases remaining between them. This CDR3 comprises 14 residues. The CDR3 reads CASSPGRANTEAFF. The CDR3 DNA sequence: TGTGCCAGCTCACCTGGCAGGGCGAACACTGAAGCTTTCTTT. Full variable domain (rest looked up from reference TRBV18 and TRBJ1-1): NAGVMQNPRHLVRRRGQEARLRCSPMKGHSHVYWYRQLPEEGLKFMVYLQKENIIDESGMPKERFSAEFPKEGPSILRIQQVVRGDSAAYFCASSPGRANTEAFFGQGTRLTVV.